These 30 T cell receptor beta chains share one sample of origin, sequenced in a study of identical twins. One entry per CDR3 protein, called by TCRdb with MiXCR from the 5' RACE reads. The sample has roughly 250,000 distinct CDR3 sequences, about 14% seen once; the top ten hold about 9%. The sample taken for sequencing was memory (CD45RO+) T cells sorted from blood. The source of these receptors is a woman between 18 and 30 years old in good health.

The chain links TRBV12-3 or TRBV12-4 to TRBJ2-1, with TRBD2 identical over 7 bases. This CDR3 region has 19 residues. With 4 bases clipped from V and 4 bases from J, the junction kept 19 bases outside the gene matches. The CDR3: CASSSLRGETGGFYNEQFF. CDR3 in DNA: TGTGCCAGCAGTTCGTTAAGGGGCGAGACGGGAGGATTTTACAATGAGCAGTTCTTC.

The gene calls are TRBV20-1 and TRBJ2-4; D is undetermined. Germline V gives CDR1 DFQATT, CDR2 SNEGSKA (reference sequence). Trimming removed 3 bases from V and 1 base from J, with 7 bases in between. The CDR3 consists of 13 residues. CDR3 nucleotides: TGCAGTGCTAGCACGGCGGCCAAAAACATTCAGTACTTC. The encoded protein is CSASTAAKNIQYF.

The chain links TRBV7-2 to TRBJ2-5; D assignment may be TRBD1 or TRBD2 (6 bases each). This CDR3 has 15 amino acids. V was shortened by 4 bases and J by 2 bases, with 14 bases between the two germline ends. The germline CDR1 and CDR2 sequences are SGHTA and FQGNSA. The CDR3 DNA reads as TGTGCCAGCAGCTCACTAGGGGGGAAACAAGAGACCCAGTACTTC. It is translated as CASSSLGGKQETQYF.

This chain uses TRBV20-1 with TRBJ1-1; 9 bases fit TRBD1. CDR3 length: 11 residues. Germline values: CDR1 DFQATT, CDR2 SNEGSKA (reference sequence). V dropped 5 bases and J dropped 13; count of bases not matched to a gene: 8. CDR3: CSAYRGRRVFF. CDR3 coding DNA: TGCAGTGCTTACAGGGGGCGCAGGGTTTTCTTT.

The table lists this clonotype with a few counts. In DNA form, the CDR3 reads TGCAGTGCTAGGGGTCCAGGGGTTGGCTACACCTTC. Translating it yields CSARGPGVGYTF. The chain joins TRBV20-1 to TRBJ1-2, with a tentative D call TRBD1 (6 bases). Germline V gene lookup returns CDR1 DFQATT and CDR2 SNEGSKA (reference sequence). CDR3 size: 12 residues. The V end lost 3 bases, the J end lost 7 bases, and 12 bases lay between the germline ends.

In its sample, this clonotype was seen many times. The CDR3 region is CATSLRGGRETQYF. CDR3 DNA: TGTGCCACCAGCCTCCGGGGGGGCCGGGAGACCCAGTACTTC. The rearrangement joins TRBV15 to TRBJ2-5; TRBD2 agrees at 8 bases. Germline V CDR1 and CDR2: LNHNV, YYDKDF (reference sequence). The CDR3 consists of 14 residues. With V trimmed by 5 bases and J by 5 bases, 7 bases remained unmatched.

This clonotype showed up just a few times. The J gene is TRBJ2-7, the V gene TRBV27; tentative D call: TRBD1 (5 bases). CDR3 length: 14 amino acids. Germline V CDR1 and CDR2: MNHEY, SMNVEV (reference sequence). Trimming removed 4 bases from V and 5 bases from J, with 15 bases in between. CDR3 residues: CASSSGFKVNEQYF. The CDR3 DNA reads as TGTGCCAGCAGTTCAGGGTTCAAGGTCAACGAGCAGTACTTC.

This clonotype was seen more than once but under ten times. This rearrangement joins TRBV12-3 or TRBV12-4 to TRBJ1-1; D not certain. The CDR3 is 13 residues long. V was trimmed by 5 bases and J by 0 bases, leaving 7 bases between them. The chain's CDR3 is CASSADLNTEAFF. The CDR3 region has the DNA TGTGCCAGCAGTGCTGACTTGAACACTGAAGCTTTCTTT.

This chain links TRBV7-2 with TRBJ1-3; D is ambiguous. This CDR3 has 13 amino acids. Trimming pared 7 bases from V and 4 bases from J, leaving 11 bases between. Germline V gene lookup returns CDR1 SGHTA and CDR2 FQGNSA. The CDR3 DNA is TGTGCCAGCACCCAAACACAGGGAAACACCATATATTTT. Translation gives CASTQTQGNTIYF.

There are many counts of this clonotype. The chain employs TRBV29-1 and TRBJ2-2, with D perhaps TRBD1 (5 bases). This CDR3 spans 13 amino acids. V shed 5 bases and J shed 0 bases, with 7 bases lying between them. Germline assignment: CDR1 SQVTM and CDR2 ANQGSEA. CDR3 DNA sequence: TGCAGCGTTTCGACAGCGAACACCGGGGAGCTGTTTTTT. It is translated as CSVSTANTGELFF.

The chain links TRBV30 to TRBJ2-5; no definite D call. Germline loops: CDR1 GTSNPN, CDR2 SVGIG (reference sequence). Trimming shortened V by 0 bases and J by 5 bases, and 7 bases separated the two germline ends. The CDR3 contains 12 residues. The CDR3 loop is CAWSVLRETQYF. In DNA, the CDR3 is TGTGCCTGGAGTGTATTACGGGAGACCCAGTACTTC.

This clonotype was seen only a few times. J is TRBJ2-1 and V is TRBV7-6; tentative D call: TRBD1 (6 bases). V was cut by 2 bases and J by 6 bases, with 14 bases left in between. This CDR3 contains 15 residues. The germline V gene has CDR1 SGHVS and CDR2 FNYEAQ. CDR3: CASSLLQGSLNEQFF. CDR3 in DNA: TGTGCCAGCAGCTTATTACAGGGTAGTCTCAATGAGCAGTTCTTC.

The V gene is TRBV6-1, the J gene TRBJ2-3; weak D call: TRBD1 (5 bases). The V and J ends lost 1 base and 0 bases respectively, with 8 bases between them. Germline V gene data show CDR1 as MNHNS and CDR2 as SASEGT. The CDR3 has 15 amino acids. The CDR3, as DNA: TGTGCCAGCAGTGAAGAGACAGATAGCACAGATACGCAGTATTTT. Amino acid sequence: CASSEETDSTDTQYF.

This clonotype was found a few times. The V call is TRBV20-1, the J call TRBJ2-7; 7 nucleotides match TRBD2. CDR3 length equals 13 residues. J gave up 2 bases and V 1 base, and 2 bases lay outside the gene matches. Germline V CDR1 and CDR2: DFQATT, SNEGSKA (reference sequence). DNA of the CDR3: TGCAGTGCTAGAGGTGGGAGGGCCTACGAGCAGTACTTC. It translates to CSARGGRAYEQYF.

The sample holds many counts of this clonotype. This rearrangement joins TRBV20-1 to TRBJ1-1, with D perhaps matching TRBD1 (5 bases). Trimming stripped 0 bases from V and 2 bases from J, with 16 bases between. Germline assignment: CDR1 DFQATT and CDR2 SNEGSKA (reference sequence). The CDR3 spans 16 residues. DNA for the CDR3: TGCAGTGCTAGAGATGGGGCAACCCTTACCAACACTGAAGCTTTCTTT. This translates into CSARDGATLTNTEAFF.

In its sample, this clonotype was seen a few times. The CDR3, as DNA: TGCAGCGTTAAAACAGGGCCCTTTTCCTACGAGCAGTACTTC. Amino acid sequence: CSVKTGPFSYEQYF. The genes are TRBV29-1 and TRBJ2-7; a weak D match, TRBD1 (6 bases). The germline V gene has CDR1 SQVTM and CDR2 ANQGSEA. V was cut by 5 bases and J by 1 base, with 15 bases left in between. CDR3 length equals 14 residues.

This clonotype was detected once. At one end, the junction sequence differs from germline, possibly due to a read error. This chain joins TRBV7-7 and TRBJ2-1; D uncertain. Germline values: CDR1 SSHAT, CDR2 FNYEAQ (reference sequence). CDR3 size: 13 residues. CDR3: CASSPHLAREQFF. The DNA of the CDR3 is TGTGCTAGCAGCCCCCATCTGGCTCGGGAGCAGTTCTTC.

This clonotype was counted ten times or more. The CDR3 loop is CSARGASGGHQETQYF. The CDR3 bases are TGCAGTGCTAGGGGGGCTAGCGGGGGGCATCAAGAGACCCAGTACTTC. The chain recombines TRBV20-1 with TRBJ2-5, with 11 positions matching TRBD2. The CDR3 has 16 amino acids. The junction had 8 bases not matched to a gene; V was cut back by 3 bases and J by 2 bases. Germline CDR1 DFQATT, CDR2 SNEGSKA (reference sequence).

The chain carries TRBV7-2 and TRBJ2-7, with D perhaps matching TRBD2 (6 bases). The CDR3 length is 15 residues. The V end lost 1 base, the J end lost 3 bases, and 13 bases lay between the germline ends. The germline V gene encodes CDR1 SGHTA and CDR2 FQGNSA. CDR3 DNA sequence: TGTGCCAGCAGCTTAGGTGCAGCCGGGGGCTACGAGCAGTACTTC. This translates into CASSLGAAGGYEQYF. Full variable domain (remainder filled in from reference TRBV7-2 and TRBJ2-7): GAGVSQSPSNKVTEKGKDVELRCDPISGHTALYWYRQSLGQGLEFLIYFQGNSAPDKSGLPSDRFSAERTGGSVSTLTIQRTQQEDSAVYLCASSLGAAGGYEQYFGPGTRLTVT.

The sample holds a few counts of this clonotype. The V call is TRBV5-5, the J call TRBJ2-3, with no clear D. In germline, CDR1 is SGHKS, CDR2 YYEKEE (reference sequence). This CDR3 is built from 16 residues. V shed 1 base and J shed 6 bases, with 18 bases lying between them. CDR3 loop: CASSLSPSPSQDTQYF. CDR3 sequence (DNA): TGTGCCAGCAGCTTGTCGCCATCCCCCAGCCAGGATACGCAGTATTTT.

The chain combines TRBV5-1 with TRBJ1-2, with TRBD1 matching 7 bases. V lost 0 bases, J lost 0 bases, and 2 bases stayed unmatched. Germline lookup yields CDR1 SGHRS and CDR2 YFSETQ. This CDR3 contains 15 residues. DNA for the CDR3: TGCGCCAGCAGCTTGGCCGGGACAGCTAACTATGGCTACACCTTC. Its translation is CASSLAGTANYGYTF.

The rearrangement links TRBV5-1 to TRBJ2-7; perhaps D is TRBD1 or TRBD2 (5 bases each). The length of the CDR3 is 14 residues. V was pared by 3 bases and J by 9 bases, with 19 bases between. In germline, CDR1 is SGHRS, CDR2 YFSETQ. The CDR3 loop is CASSSLGTSDGQYF. In nucleotides, the CDR3 is TGCGCCAGCAGCTCCTTGGGGACCAGCGATGGGCAGTACTTC.

This clonotype has a handful of counts. This chain joins TRBV12-3 or TRBV12-4 and TRBJ2-5; D is undetermined. The CDR3 contains 14 residues. V was shortened by 3 bases and J by 5 bases, with 13 bases between the two germline ends. CDR3 protein: CASSFALGLETQYF. In nucleotides, the CDR3 is TGTGCCAGCAGTTTTGCGTTGGGTTTGGAGACCCAGTACTTC.

As regards this clonotype: The junction differs from germline at one of its ends, possibly a read error. This chain connects TRBV12-5 to TRBJ2-7, with D perhaps matching TRBD2 (6 bases). Germline values: CDR1 LGHNT, CDR2 FRNRAP. CDR3 length equals 15 residues. The CDR3 sequence is CASGFPSAGRLSWNF. The CDR3 nucleotides read TGTGCTAGTGGTTTCCCTTCGGCCGGGAGATTGAGCTGGAACTTC.

This sequence joins TRBV5-5 and TRBJ2-2, with D possibly matching TRBD1 (6 bases). CDR3 length equals 14 residues. The V end lost 0 bases, the J end lost 7 bases, and 10 bases lay between the germline ends. Germline V gene data show CDR1 as SGHKS and CDR2 as YYEKEE (reference sequence). CDR3 DNA sequence: TGTGCCAGCAGCTTGGACAGGGCAGGCGGGGAGCTGTTTTTT. Translating it yields CASSLDRAGGELFF. Based on the CDR3 plus reference TRBV5-5 and TRBJ2-2, the full variable domain is DAGVTQSPTHLIKTRGQQVTLRCSPISGHKSVSWYQQVLGQGPQFIFQYYEKEERGRGNFPDRFSARQFPNYSSELNVNALLLGDSALYLCASSLDRAGGELFFGEGSRLTVL.

The chain recombines TRBV11-1 with TRBJ1-2, with 8 positions matching TRBD1. Germline V CDR1 and CDR2: SGHAT, FQDESV (reference sequence). The length of the CDR3 is 15 residues. Unmatched junction bases numbered 12, after V lost 5 bases and J lost 7 bases. Here the CDR3 DNA reads TGTGCCAGCAGCACAGCCGGACAGGGCGAGCTTGGCTACACCTTC. Its protein product is CASSTAGQGELGYTF.

This chain joins TRBV7-9 and TRBJ1-4; D unresolved. The CDR3 runs 12 residues. Germline CDR1 is SEHNR and CDR2 is FQNEAQ (reference sequence). The V end was cut by 1 base, the J end by 12 bases, with 9 bases between. The CDR3 coding sequence is TGTGCCAGCAGCTTAGAGGCAAGCCAACTGTTTTTT. Amino acids: CASSLEASQLFF.

This clonotype was observed a few times. V and J are TRBV12-3 or TRBV12-4 and TRBJ2-5, with 13 nucleotides matching TRBD2. The CDR3 runs 17 residues. Trimming at V came to 2 bases and at J to 4 bases, leaving 7 bases not matched to a gene. CDR3 coding DNA: TGTGCCAGCAGTTTAACGGGACTAGCGGGAAGGGGAGAGACCCAGTACTTC. The encoded protein is CASSLTGLAGRGETQYF.

This clonotype came up a few times. This sequence joins TRBV29-1 and TRBJ2-7, with 12 bases fitting TRBD2. V lost 6 bases, J lost 6 bases, and 6 bases stayed unmatched. Germline assignment: CDR1 SQVTM and CDR2 ANQGSEA. The CDR3 consists of 13 residues. CDR3 sequence (DNA): TGCAGCGTCCCGACTAGCGGGAGTAGCGAGCAGTACTTC. Amino acids: CSVPTSGSSEQYF.

This clonotype was seen a few times. V is TRBV20-1 and J is TRBJ2-7, with unresolved D. Trimming stripped 6 bases from V and 5 bases from J, with 14 bases between. Germline CDR1 DFQATT, CDR2 SNEGSKA (reference sequence). This CDR3 has 12 residues. CDR3 nucleotide sequence: TGCAGTGCCAGGCGTGAGTCCCACGAGCAGTACTTC. This sequence encodes CSARRESHEQYF.